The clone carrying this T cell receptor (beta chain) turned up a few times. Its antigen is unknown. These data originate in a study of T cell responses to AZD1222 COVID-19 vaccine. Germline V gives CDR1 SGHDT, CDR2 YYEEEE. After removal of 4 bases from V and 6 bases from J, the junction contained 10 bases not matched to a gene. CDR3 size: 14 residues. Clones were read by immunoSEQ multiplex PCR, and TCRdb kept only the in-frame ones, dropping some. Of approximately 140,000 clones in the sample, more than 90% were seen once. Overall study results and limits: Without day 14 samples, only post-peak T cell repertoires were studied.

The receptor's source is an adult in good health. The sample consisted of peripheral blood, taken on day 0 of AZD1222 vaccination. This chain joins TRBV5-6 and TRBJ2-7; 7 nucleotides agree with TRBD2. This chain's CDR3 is CASSDRTRNGEQYF. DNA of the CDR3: TGTGCCAGCAGCGATCGGACTAGGAATGGCGAGCAGTACTTC.